This TCR beta chain originates from a study of cytomegalovirus exposure and HLA in healthy donors. The PCR had 60 Vbeta and 13 Jbeta primers. Libraries were prepared by immunoSEQ multiplex PCR; TCRdb keeps only in-frame clonotypes and omits some of them. This repertoire comprises approximately 130,000 clones; its ten largest clones make up 1.5% to 2.5%. With V trimmed by 8 bases and J by 4 bases, 4 bases remained unmatched. From germline, CDR1 is MNHNS and CDR2 SASEGT. The CDR3 loop spans 13 amino acids. Material: PBMCs. This clonotype originated in a woman in her fifties or sixties in good health and CMV-seronegative. V is TRBV6-1 and J is TRBJ1-3; 8 positions agree with TRBD1. CDR3 region: CASCRDRGNTIYF. CDR3 nucleotides: TGTGCCAGCTGCCGGGACAGGGGAAACACCATATATTTT.